The text below deals with one T cell receptor beta chain. Its antigen is unknown. Nothing much larger sits one base from this clone, and base qualities are not available. This sample is part of a study of regulatory and conventional T cells in breast cancer (dated by TCRdb to 2015 to 2017). The protocol used for the library was PCR. The sequencing machine was an Illumina MiSeq. The public sequencing data were trimmed at Q25 with fastp and processed into clonotypes with MiXCR by TCRdb, which kept only in-frame beta chains. Each CDR3 protein gets just one entry, which takes the most common genes and DNA from the rows behind it. A total of more than 15,000 distinct CDR3 sequences appear in this sample, about 31% of them only once. Around 1.5% of the sample lies in the top ten. Sequencing used conventional T cells from blood. The sequence came from a female donor in good health.

CDR3 reads: CSAYLPKSGTGELFF. The nucleotide sequence is TGCAGTGCTTATCTTCCAAAGAGTGGCACCGGGGAGCTGTTTTTT. This chain is built from TRBV20-1 and TRBJ2-2, with no reliable assignment of the D segment. The CDR3 spans 15 residues, from the cysteine through the phenylalanine. The entry retains the CDR3 DNA only, 45 bases that are in frame from base 1. Reading the germline V gene (reference sequence) gives CDR1 DFQATT and CDR2 SNEGSKA. V is reduced by 5 bases and J by 4 bases, leaving a spacing of 17 bases between them.